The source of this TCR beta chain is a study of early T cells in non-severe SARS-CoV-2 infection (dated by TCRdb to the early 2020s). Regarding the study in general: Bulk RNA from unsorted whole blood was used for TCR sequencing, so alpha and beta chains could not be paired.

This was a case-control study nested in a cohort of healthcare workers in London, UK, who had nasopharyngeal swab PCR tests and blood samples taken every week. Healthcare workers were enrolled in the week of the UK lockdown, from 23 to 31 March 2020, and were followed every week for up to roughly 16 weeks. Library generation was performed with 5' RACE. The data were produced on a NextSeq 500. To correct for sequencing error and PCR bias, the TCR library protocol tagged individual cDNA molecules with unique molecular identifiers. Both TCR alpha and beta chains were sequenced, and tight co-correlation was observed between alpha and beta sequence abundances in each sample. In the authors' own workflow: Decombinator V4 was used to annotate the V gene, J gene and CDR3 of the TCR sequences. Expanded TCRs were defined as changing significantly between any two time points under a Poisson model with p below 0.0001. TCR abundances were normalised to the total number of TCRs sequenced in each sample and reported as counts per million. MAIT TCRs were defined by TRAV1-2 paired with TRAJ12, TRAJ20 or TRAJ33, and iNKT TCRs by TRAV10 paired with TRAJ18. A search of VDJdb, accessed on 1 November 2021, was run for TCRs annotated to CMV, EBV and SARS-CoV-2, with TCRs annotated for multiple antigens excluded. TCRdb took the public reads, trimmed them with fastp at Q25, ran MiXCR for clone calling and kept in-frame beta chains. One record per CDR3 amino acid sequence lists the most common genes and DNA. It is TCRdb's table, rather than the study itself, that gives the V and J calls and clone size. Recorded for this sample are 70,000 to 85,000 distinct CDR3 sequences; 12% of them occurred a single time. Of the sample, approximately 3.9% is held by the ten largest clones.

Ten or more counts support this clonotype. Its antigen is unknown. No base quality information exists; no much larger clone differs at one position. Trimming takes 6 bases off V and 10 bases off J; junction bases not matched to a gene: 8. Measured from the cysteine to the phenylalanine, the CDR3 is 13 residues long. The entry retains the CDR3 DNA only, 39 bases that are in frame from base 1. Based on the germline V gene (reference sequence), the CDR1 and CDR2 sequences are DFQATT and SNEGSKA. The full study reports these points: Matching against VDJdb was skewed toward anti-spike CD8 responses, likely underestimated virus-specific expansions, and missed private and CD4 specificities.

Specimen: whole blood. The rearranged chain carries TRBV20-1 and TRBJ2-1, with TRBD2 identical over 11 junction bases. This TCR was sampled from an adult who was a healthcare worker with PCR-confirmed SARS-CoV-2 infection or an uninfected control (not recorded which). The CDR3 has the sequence CSAGGLAVKEQFF. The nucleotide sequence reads TGCAGTGCCGGGGGACTAGCGGTCAAGGAGCAGTTCTTC.